This TCR beta chain is drawn from a study of T cell clonality in common variable immunodeficiency (dated by TCRdb to 2013 to 2016). V and J lose 4 bases and 5 bases, and a span of 11 bases separates them. There are 14 amino acids in the CDR3, from cysteine to phenylalanine inclusive. Only the CDR3 bases that were read are kept: 33 of them, in frame from base 1. CDR1 KGHSH and CDR2 LQKENI are derived from the germline V gene. This clone was found many times. Its binding antigen is unknown. Read data end 3 residues before the CDR3 end; the end is taken from the germline J gene. Most of the CVID patients and most of the healthy controls were of Caucasian heritage. Heparinized peripheral whole blood samples of about 4.5 to 9 ml were obtained from each donor. Genomic DNA from adults with common variable immune deficiency (CVID) and from healthy adult controls was used to sequence TCRbeta CDR3 repertoires. A total of some 22 healthy adult volunteers (roughly 12 female and around ten male; age range 23 to 66 years, mean age around 35) were included in the control group. Diluted blood was subjected to density centrifugation over Hypaque 1077 or Ficoll-Paque for isolation of peripheral blood mononuclear cells. Unsorted mononuclear cells served as the source of genomic DNA, which was extracted either by Qiagen column purification or by a centrifugation-based method.

Equivalent amounts of genomic DNA from CVID and control samples were used as sequencing input. For every sample, a 60 bp segment covering the rearranged TCRbeta CDR3 region was amplified and then sequenced. The immunoSEQ assay, a bias-corrected multiplex PCR combined with high-throughput sequencing, was used to amplify TCRbeta. The paper's data handling went like this. Each unique nucleotide sequence was treated as a clone and annotated with V, D and J genes, copy number and frequency. Sequences were labeled productive if in frame, and non-productive if out of frame or containing stop codons. As previously described, clonality was computed from Shannon's entropy. The predicted amino acid sequences of productive clones were used to derive the mean CDR3 Kyte-Doolittle hydropathy. Using the R hclust function, scaled V gene usage was clustered hierarchically with Manhattan distance and complete linkage. Sharing of clones by CDR3 amino acid sequence was evaluated by resampling 12 repertoires per group over 100 rounds. The repertoires were searched for more than 65 published EBV-specific and approximately 250 published CMV-specific TCRbeta sequences. Analysis left out a couple of CVID samples that produced under 10,000 sequences, so some 45 CVID repertoires remained. TCRdb mirrors the immuneACCESS table, restricted to in-frame sequences. Some clones are absent from its copies; in checked studies, under half trace to an unresolved V gene, and the reason for the others is unknown. The DNA gave D and trimming, while V, J and clone size come from that table. In this sample the table shows some 50,000 clones, and no singletons are among them. The ten largest account for about 1.8% of the sample.

The full study reports these points: Compared with healthy controls, CVID subjects showed increased TCRbeta clonality (t-test p = 0.018), a feature most characteristic of about a third of subjects. Although equal DNA input was used, an average of about 80,000 unique sequences per sample was obtained for controls, compared with some 30,000 for CVID samples. According to the authors, figuring out what caused the increased clonality in CVID would require sequencing the repertoires of T cell subpopulations. Correlations of repertoire features with clinical complications were constrained by heterogeneity among patients within the CVID cohort. Fewer deletions and N-nucleotide insertions were reportedly observed in CVID TCRbeta sequences, and highly modified clones with 13 or more V deletions were reportedly absent from CVID TCRbeta sequences. CVID subjects shared fewer TCRbeta clones with each other than healthy controls did (p < 0.0001).

The chain links TRBV18 with TRBJ2-2, with an unclear D gene assignment. Sequencing was performed on peripheral blood mononuclear cells. The source of this sequence is a person aged 18 to 75 in good health. CDR3 sequence: CASSLQELTGELFF. The sequenced part of the CDR3 DNA is TGTGCCAGCTCACTCCAGGAATTGACCGGGGAG.